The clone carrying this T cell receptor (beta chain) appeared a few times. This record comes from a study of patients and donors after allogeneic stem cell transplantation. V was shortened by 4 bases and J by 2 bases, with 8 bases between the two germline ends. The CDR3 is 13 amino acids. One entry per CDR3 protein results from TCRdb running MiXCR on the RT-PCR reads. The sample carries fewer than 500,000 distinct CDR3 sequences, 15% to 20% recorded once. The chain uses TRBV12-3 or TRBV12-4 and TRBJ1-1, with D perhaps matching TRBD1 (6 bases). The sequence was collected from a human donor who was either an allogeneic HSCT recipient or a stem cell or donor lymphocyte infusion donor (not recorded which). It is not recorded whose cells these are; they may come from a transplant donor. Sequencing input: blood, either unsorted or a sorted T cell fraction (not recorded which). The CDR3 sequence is CASSWGPNTEAFF. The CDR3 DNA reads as TGTGCCAGCAGTTGGGGGCCTAACACTGAAGCTTTCTTT.